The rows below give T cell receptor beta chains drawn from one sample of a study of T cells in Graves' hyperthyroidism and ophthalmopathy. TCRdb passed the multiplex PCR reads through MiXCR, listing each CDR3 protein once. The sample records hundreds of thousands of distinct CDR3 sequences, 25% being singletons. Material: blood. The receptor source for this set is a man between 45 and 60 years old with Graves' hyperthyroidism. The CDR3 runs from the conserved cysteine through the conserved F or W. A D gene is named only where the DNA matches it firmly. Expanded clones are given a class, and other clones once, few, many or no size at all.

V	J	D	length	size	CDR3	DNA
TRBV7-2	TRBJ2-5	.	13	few	CASSLGGSKTQYF	TGTGCCAGCAGCTTAGGTGGGAGTAAGACCCAGTACTTC
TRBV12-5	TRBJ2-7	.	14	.	CASGHSLGRYEQYF	TGTGCTAGTGGCCACTCCTTAGGGCGCTACGAGCAGTACTTC
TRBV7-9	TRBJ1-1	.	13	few	CASSLARSAEAFF	TGTGCCAGCAGCTTAGCGCGATCTGCTGAAGCTTTCTTT
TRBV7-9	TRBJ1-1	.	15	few	CASSLSTGLNTEAFF	TGTGCCAGCAGCTTATCAACAGGGCTGAACACTGAAGCTTTCTTT
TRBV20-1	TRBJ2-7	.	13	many	CSASLHRDYEQYF	TGCAGTGCTAGTCTGCATCGGGACTACGAGCAGTACTTC
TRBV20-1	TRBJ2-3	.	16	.	CSALPTTRRSTDTQYF	TGCAGTGCCCTACCCACAACGCGGAGGAGCACAGATACGCAGTATTTT
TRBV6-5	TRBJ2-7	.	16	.	CASSSQEGGRPYEQYF	TGTGCCAGCAGTTCCCAGGAGGGGGGCCGCCCCTACGAGCAGTACTTC
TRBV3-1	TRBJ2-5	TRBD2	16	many	CASSHRLAGYQETQYF	TGTGCCAGCAGCCACCGACTAGCGGGGTACCAAGAGACCCAGTACTTC
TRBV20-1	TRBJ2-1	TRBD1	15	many	CSAVDRVESYNEQFF	TGCAGTGCCGTCGACAGGGTCGAGTCCTACAATGAGCAGTTCTTC
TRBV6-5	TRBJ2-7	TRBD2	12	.	CASVGRTYEQYF	TGTGCCAGTGTCGGGAGGACATACGAGCAGTACTTC
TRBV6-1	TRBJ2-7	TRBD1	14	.	CASSKGTGGIEQYF	TGTGCCAGCAGTAAAGGGACAGGGGGCATCGAGCAGTACTTC
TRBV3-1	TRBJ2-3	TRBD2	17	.	CASTGTSGRRPTDTQYF	TGTGCCAGCACCGGGACTAGCGGGAGGAGGCCCACAGATACGCAGTATTTT
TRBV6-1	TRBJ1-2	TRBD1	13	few	CASSQQGASRYTF	TGTGCCAGCAGTCAACAGGGGGCCAGTCGCTACACCTTC
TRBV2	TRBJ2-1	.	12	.	CASRDSGPEQFF	TGTGCCAGCAGGGACTCCGGACCTGAGCAGTTCTTC
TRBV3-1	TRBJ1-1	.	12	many	CASSQASTEAFF	TGTGCCAGCAGCCAAGCCAGCACTGAAGCTTTCTTT
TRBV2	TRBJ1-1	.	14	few	CASRGLHLNTEAFF	TGTGCCAGCAGGGGTCTTCACCTGAACACTGAAGCTTTCTTT
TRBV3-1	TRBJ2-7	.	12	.	CASSHPPGEQYF	TGTGCCAGCAGCCACCCCCCCGGCGAGCAGTACTTC
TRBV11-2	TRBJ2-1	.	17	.	CASSPSFEAGAGNEQFF	TGTGCCAGCAGCCCTAGTTTCGAGGCAGGAGCTGGCAATGAGCAGTTCTTC
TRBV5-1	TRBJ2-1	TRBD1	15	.	CASSLDPVRGNEQFF	TGCGCCAGCAGCTTGGATCCTGTCAGGGGGAATGAGCAGTTCTTC
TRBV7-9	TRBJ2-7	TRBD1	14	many	CASSLGDRDDEQYF	TGTGCCAGCAGCTTAGGTGACAGGGACGACGAGCAGTACTTC
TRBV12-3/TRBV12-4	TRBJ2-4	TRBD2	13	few	CASTKTSQNIQYF	TGTGCCAGCACCAAGACTAGCCAAAACATTCAGTACTTC
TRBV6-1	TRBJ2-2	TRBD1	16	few	CASTDGQGPSTGELFF	TGTGCCAGCACCGACGGACAGGGGCCGAGCACCGGGGAGCTGTTTTTT
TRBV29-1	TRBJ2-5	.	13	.	CSVQTNSPETQYF	TGCAGCGTTCAGACAAACTCCCCAGAGACCCAGTACTTC
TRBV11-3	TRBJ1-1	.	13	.	CASSLVGFTEAFF	TGTGCCAGCAGCTTAGTCGGGTTTACTGAAGCTTTCTTT
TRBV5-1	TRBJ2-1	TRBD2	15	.	CASSLVAGDYNEQFF	TGCGCCAGCAGCTTGGTTGCGGGGGACTACAATGAGCAGTTCTTC
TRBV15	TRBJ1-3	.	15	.	CATSRPGSAGNTIYF	TGTGCCACCAGCAGACCAGGGTCCGCAGGAAACACCATATATTTT
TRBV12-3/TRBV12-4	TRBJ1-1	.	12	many	CASSSTFAEAFF	TGTGCCAGCAGCTCAACGTTCGCTGAAGCTTTCTTT
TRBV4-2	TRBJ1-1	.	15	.	CASSQDDRLNTEAFF	TGTGCCAGCAGCCAAGATGACCGATTGAACACTGAAGCTTTCTTT